This T cell receptor beta chain is drawn from a study of response to subunit inactivated influenza vaccine. Broader study findings: Each seasonal influenza vaccination, the authors suggested, recruits few new T cells.

V lost 2 bases to trimming and J lost 5 bases; unmatched junction nucleotides: 5. The CDR3 length is 16 residues. Germline V gene data show CDR1 as MNHEY and CDR2 as SVGAGI. Turning to this clonotype: Its antigen is currently unknown.

Each CDR3 protein gets one entry after TCRdb re-called the RT-PCR reads with MiXCR. The sample consists of 550,000 to 800,000 distinct CDR3 sequences, 14% of them appearing once. Here the sequenced sample was PBMCs from blood, taken around 15 days before vaccination. This receptor was obtained from a man in his fifties who received an inactivated influenza vaccine. The chain links TRBV6-5 to TRBJ1-3, with 11 bases aligning to TRBD1. CDR3 protein: CASSYGTGGIRNTIYF. CDR3 DNA sequence: TGTGCCAGCAGTTACGGGACAGGGGGAATTCGAAACACCATATATTTT.